Presented here are 23 T cell receptor beta chains from one specimen sequenced in a study of chronic HIV infection and antiretroviral therapy. TCRdb itself ran the 5' RACE reads through MiXCR, one entry per CDR3 protein. The sample holds 45,000 to 60,000 distinct CDR3 sequences, roughly 19% seen once. The sample taken for sequencing was peripheral blood. These receptor sequences come from an adult who had HIV and had not received antiretroviral therapy, or was an uninfected healthy control (not recorded which).

This clonotype appeared a few times. The CDR3 protein is CASSLMRGTQETQYF. The DNA of the CDR3 is TGTGCCAGCAGCTTAATGCGGGGGACCCAAGAGACCCAGTACTTC. The chain recombines TRBV7-3 with TRBJ2-5, with 7 bases aligning to TRBD2. The trim removed 1 base at V and 1 base at J, leaving 3 bases unmatched. Germline CDR1 and CDR2: SGHTA and FQGTGA. CDR3 length: 15 residues. Looking up the rest from reference TRBV7-3 and TRBJ2-5 gives the full variable domain: GAGVSQTPSNKVTEKGKYVELRCDPISGHTALYWYRQSLGQGPEFLIYFQGTGAADDSGLPNDRFFAVRPEGSVSTLKIQRTERGDSAVYLCASSLMRGTQETQYFGPGTRLLVL.

V and J are TRBV28 and TRBJ2-7; 14 nucleotides line up with TRBD2. This CDR3 spans 16 amino acids. CDR1 is MDHEN, CDR2 SYDVKM, per germline. Losses at the gene ends were 5 bases for V and 2 bases for J; bases not matched to a gene: 5. CDR3 protein: CASSPGLAGVTYEQYF. The CDR3 region has the DNA TGTGCCAGCAGTCCGGGACTAGCGGGAGTGACCTACGAGCAGTACTTC.

The chain is built from TRBV29-1 and TRBJ2-7; no firm D call. Trimming stripped 1 base from V and 5 bases from J, with 9 bases between. Germline V gene data show CDR1 as SQVTM and CDR2 as ANQGSEA. This CDR3 comprises 12 residues. The CDR3: CSVEVLSHEQYF. CDR3 coding DNA: TGCAGCGTTGAAGTCCTGTCCCACGAGCAGTACTTC.

The rearrangement joins TRBV20-1 to TRBJ2-7; 10 bases are a match to TRBD1. The CDR3 totals 14 residues. Germline V gene data show CDR1 as DFQATT and CDR2 as SNEGSKA (reference sequence). The trim removed 6 bases at V and 2 bases at J, leaving 7 bases unmatched. The CDR3 nucleotides are TGCAGTGCCCTGGGGGGACAGGGGACCTACGAGCAGTACTTC. Translation gives CSALGGQGTYEQYF.

This clonotype was picked up a small number of times. V gene TRBV11-2 combines with J gene TRBJ2-3; the match to TRBD1 covers 9 bases. This CDR3 is 14 amino acids long. Germline V gives CDR1 SGHAT, CDR2 FQNNGV. The V gene end was trimmed by 5 bases and the J gene end by 3 bases; junction bases not matched to a gene: 3. CDR3 protein: CASSVGQGTDTQYF. As DNA, the CDR3 is TGTGCCAGCAGCGTAGGACAGGGGACAGATACGCAGTATTTT.

This chain uses TRBV29-1 with TRBJ2-1; TRBD2 is a possible D gene (6 bases). There are 11 residues in the CDR3. CDR1 is SQVTM, CDR2 ANQGSEA, per germline. Trimming cost V 0 bases and J 15 bases, with 12 bases left between them. CDR3 coding DNA: TGCAGCGTTGAAGAGGGAGGTTCGTGGTTCTTC. Its translation: CSVEEGGSWFF.

A word on this clonotype: At one of its ends the junction is not consistent with the germline gene, which may arise from a read error. This rearrangement joins TRBV7-9 to TRBJ1-1, with D unresolved. Germline assignment: CDR1 SEHNR and CDR2 FQNEAQ (reference sequence). CDR3 length: 10 residues. The CDR3 DNA sequence: TGTGCCAGCAGCGGAACTCCTGTGTCCTTT. This codes for CASSGTPVSF.

This sequence joins TRBV28 and TRBJ1-5; TRBD1 matches at 7 bases. Looked up from germline, CDR1 is MDHEN and CDR2 is SYDVKM. V shed 7 bases, J shed 0 bases, and the junction held 12 bases outside the gene matches. The length of the CDR3 is 17 residues. The CDR3 bases are TGTGCCAGCACTCGTGGGACAGAGAATTATAGCAATCAGCCCCAGCATTTT. The encoded protein is CASTRGTENYSNQPQHF. Based on the CDR3 plus reference TRBV28 and TRBJ1-5, the full variable domain is DVKVTQSSRYLVKRTGEKVFLECVQDMDHENMFWYRQDPGLGLRLIYFSYDVKMKEKGDIPEGYSVSREKKERFSLILESASTNQTSMYLCASTRGTENYSNQPQHFGDGTRLSIL.

This clonotype was detected once. The rearrangement joins TRBV28 to TRBJ1-1; no firm D call. CDR1 is MDHEN and CDR2 is SYDVKM in the germline V gene. Deletions cut 6 bases from V and 4 bases from J, with 6 bases between. The CDR3 totals 11 residues. CDR3 sequence: CASSETTEAFF. In nucleotides, the CDR3 is TGTGCCAGCAGCGAGACCACTGAAGCTTTCTTT.

This clonotype was detected a few times. The chain combines TRBV7-2 with TRBJ1-3; the D gene is possibly TRBD1 (6 bases). The germline gives CDR1 SGHTA, CDR2 FQGNSA. The V gene lost 1 base and the J gene lost 7 bases, with 11 bases spanning the gap. The CDR3 is 14 residues long. The CDR3 loop reads CASSLVWGQNTIYF. Here the CDR3 DNA reads TGTGCCAGCAGCTTAGTGTGGGGGCAGAACACCATATATTTT.

The V gene is TRBV10-3, the J gene TRBJ2-7; D possibly matches TRBD1 or TRBD2 (5 bases each). The CDR3 sequence is 14 residues long. V lost 0 bases to trimming and J lost 0 bases, with 6 bases between them. Germline V gene data show CDR1 as ENHRY and CDR2 as SYGVKD. The CDR3 DNA is TGTGCCATCAGTGAGTCAGGGACCTCCTACGAGCAGTACTTC. Its protein product is CAISESGTSYEQYF.

J is TRBJ1-5 and V is TRBV6-5; D is unclear. CDR1 MNHEY and CDR2 SVGAGI come from the germline V gene. The CDR3 consists of 14 residues. Trimming stripped 4 bases from V and 0 bases from J, with 7 bases between. The CDR3 sequence is CASSSTYSNQPQHF. The CDR3, as DNA: TGTGCCAGCAGTTCTACGTATAGCAATCAGCCCCAGCATTTT.

The chain links TRBV4-2 to TRBJ1-6, with D maybe TRBD1 (5 bases). CDR1 LGHNA and CDR2 YNFKEQ come from the germline V gene. Deletions cut 0 bases from V and 4 bases from J, with 10 bases between. The CDR3 runs to 16 residues. The CDR3 DNA sequence: TGTGCCAGCAGCCAAGATCACCAGGGTTATAATTCACCCCTCCACTTT. This gives the protein CASSQDHQGYNSPLHF.

The V call is TRBV29-1, the J call TRBJ1-2; 9 bases match TRBD1. CDR3 length: 16 amino acids. The junction had 12 bases not matched to a gene; V was cut back by 3 bases and J by 4 bases. The germline CDR1 and CDR2 sequences are SQVTM and ANQGSEA. The CDR3 DNA reads as TGCAGCGTTGACTCCGGGACAGGGAGGGTAGGCTATGGCTACACCTTC. Protein: CSVDSGTGRVGYGYTF.

This clonotype was recorded a few times. This chain links TRBV5-1 with TRBJ1-2; D unresolved. Germline CDR1 SGHRS, CDR2 YFSETQ. V lost 1 base and J lost 8, with 15 bases in between. The CDR3 has 14 residues. Here the CDR3 DNA reads TGCGCCAGCAGCTTGACACATAACGAGCGAGGCTACACCTTC. Its protein is CASSLTHNERGYTF.

The V and J genes are TRBV28 and TRBJ2-5, with TRBD2 identical over 12 bases. CDR3 size: 15 residues. CDR1 and CDR2 from the germline V gene are MDHEN and SYDVKM. With 2 bases clipped from V and 4 bases from J, the junction kept 2 bases outside the gene matches. CDR3 coding DNA: TGTGCCAGCAGTTTACCTAGCGGGAGGGCAGAGACCCAGTACTTC. Protein: CASSLPSGRAETQYF.

This clonotype was detected a few times. CDR3: CASRTGGYNEQFF. The CDR3 nucleotides are TGTGCCAGCCGGACAGGCGGGTACAATGAGCAGTTCTTC. V usage is TRBV27 and J usage is TRBJ2-1; 7 positions match TRBD1. V shed 8 bases, J shed 4 bases, and the junction held 5 bases outside the gene matches. Germline values: CDR1 MNHEY, CDR2 SMNVEV (reference sequence). The CDR3 runs to 13 residues.

V is TRBV4-1 and J is TRBJ1-1, with D uncertain. The V gene lost 0 bases and the J gene lost 4 bases, with 21 bases spanning the gap. Germline assignment: CDR1 MGHRA and CDR2 YSYEKL. This CDR3 has 18 residues. The CDR3 loop reads CASSQDRTRTVRSTEAFF. The CDR3 DNA is TGCGCCAGCAGCCAAGATCGGACCCGTACCGTGCGGAGCACTGAAGCTTTCTTT.

This rearrangement joins TRBV5-1 to TRBJ2-7; the match to TRBD1 covers 8 bases. This CDR3 has 13 amino acids. V shed 2 bases, J shed 4 bases, and the junction held 2 bases outside the gene matches. Germline V lookup: CDR1 SGHRS, CDR2 YFSETQ. CDR3 sequence reads: CASSFRQGYEQYF. CDR3 DNA: TGCGCCAGCAGCTTTCGACAGGGGTACGAGCAGTACTTC.

This clonotype was counted between two and nine times. V is TRBV10-3 and J is TRBJ1-1, with a tentative D call TRBD1 (5 bases). This CDR3 comprises 15 residues. V lost 7 bases and J 1 base, leaving 16 bases between the germline ends. Germline CDR1 reads ENHRY; CDR2 reads SYGVKD. The DNA for the CDR3 is TGTGCCATCAACTCCGTCCAGGGAAAGAACACTGAAGCTTTCTTT. Translation gives CAINSVQGKNTEAFF.

The rearrangement joins TRBV5-1 to TRBJ2-2; D is unresolved. Germline V gives CDR1 SGHRS, CDR2 YFSETQ. V lost 2 bases and J 5 bases, leaving 7 bases between the germline ends. The CDR3 covers 13 residues. The CDR3, as DNA: TGCGCCAGCAGCTTTCTGGGGACCGGGGAGCTGTTTTTT. Its protein is CASSFLGTGELFF.

This clonotype was observed a few times. The chain joins TRBV7-3 to TRBJ1-6; 8 bases match TRBD1. The CDR3 is 14 residues long. Germline CDR1 SGHTA, CDR2 FQGTGA. The J segment lost 8 bases and the V segment lost 5 bases, leaving 5 bases of the junction unmatched. CDR3 in amino acids: CASSPDRGDSPLHF. The CDR3 DNA sequence: TGTGCCAGCAGCCCCGACAGGGGTGATTCACCCCTCCACTTT.

The gene calls are TRBV4-1 and TRBJ1-3, with 8 positions matching TRBD1. Unmatched junction bases numbered 8, after V lost 4 bases and J lost 6 bases. Germline-derived CDR1 and CDR2 are MGHRA and YSYEKL. The CDR3 contains 15 residues. Written as DNA, the CDR3 is TGCGCCAGCAGCCGTTGGGACAGGAGAGAAAACACCATATATTTT. This gives the protein CASSRWDRRENTIYF.